The present T cell receptor beta chain was sequenced within a study of cytomegalovirus exposure and HLA in healthy donors. Study conclusions and caveats: Presence/absence analyses rested on an assumption that sequencing depth was roughly uniform across donors. The authors later linked a missense DCLRE1C variant to TCR beta V- and J-gene trimming. Analyzed later, most CMV-associated TCR beta chains appeared HLA-restricted. Within an earlier analysis, most TCR beta V segments proved productive either about 87% or about 30% of the time.

This CDR3 contains 15 residues. CDR1 and CDR2 from the germline V gene are SGHNT and YYREEE (reference sequence). The V segment lost 4 bases and the J segment 7 bases; nucleotides outside the gene matches: 11. Amplification used 60 Vbeta primers and 13 Jbeta primers. Measured with immunoSEQ multiplex PCR; TCRdb has only the in-frame clones, and not every one. Counted here are 30,000 to 50,000 clones, about 70% occurring once; the ten biggest clones make up approximately 3.5%. Turning to this clone: What it binds is unknown.

V usage is TRBV5-4 and J usage is TRBJ2-7; 10 positions agree with TRBD1. Sequencing used PBMCs. The clonotype was recovered from a man aged 40-49 years in good health and CMV-seronegative. The CDR3 here is CASSILDRGRGEQYF. CDR3 bases: TGTGCCAGCAGCATCCTCGACAGGGGGCGCGGAGAGCAGTACTTC.